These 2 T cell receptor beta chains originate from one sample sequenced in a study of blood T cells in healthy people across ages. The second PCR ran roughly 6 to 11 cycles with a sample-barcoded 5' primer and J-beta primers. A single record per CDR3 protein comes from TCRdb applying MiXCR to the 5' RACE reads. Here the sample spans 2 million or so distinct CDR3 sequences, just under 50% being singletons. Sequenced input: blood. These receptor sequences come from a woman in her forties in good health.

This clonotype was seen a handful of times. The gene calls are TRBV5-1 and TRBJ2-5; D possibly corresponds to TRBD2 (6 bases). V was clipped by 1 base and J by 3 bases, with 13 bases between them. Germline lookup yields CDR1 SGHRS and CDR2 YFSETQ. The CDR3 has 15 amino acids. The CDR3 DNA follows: TGCGCCAGCAGCTTGCCTAGCGCAAGAAAAGAGACCCAGTACTTC. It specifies CASSLPSARKETQYF.

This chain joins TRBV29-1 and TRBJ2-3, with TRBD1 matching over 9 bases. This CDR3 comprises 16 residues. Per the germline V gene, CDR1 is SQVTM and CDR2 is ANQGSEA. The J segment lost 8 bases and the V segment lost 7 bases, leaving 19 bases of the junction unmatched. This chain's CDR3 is CSAPSPGQGPSGTQYF. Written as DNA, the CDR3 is TGCAGCGCCCCGAGCCCGGGACAGGGACCAAGCGGTACGCAGTATTTT.